This TCR beta chain was captured by sequencing in a study of blood T cell repertoires in COVID-19. Study-wide background: The origin of the acute and convalescent COVID-19 samples was the United States, Italy and Spain. In each case, the material was cDNA or gDNA derived from T cells, B-cell-depleted T cells, or PBMCs.

Authors' processing steps: From reference gene primer amplification, estimates of nucleated cell counts were derived. Profiling relied on immunoSEQ multiplex PCR, and the TCRdb table lists in-frame clones only, not all of them. The V and J calls and clone size come from that table; D and trimming were worked out from the DNA. The data hold approximately 430,000 clones, with roughly 89% observed a single time. This CDR3 comprises 15 residues. V was pared by 3 bases and J by 5 bases, with 17 bases between. Germline CDR1 reads KGHSH; CDR2 reads LQKENI. The origin of this receptor is a woman aged 25 to 45 with active or convalescent COVID-19. The sequenced sample was peripheral blood. V is TRBV18 and J is TRBJ2-7, with D perhaps matching TRBD2 (6 bases). CDR3 region: CASSPRDRPGDEQYF. The CDR3 DNA sequence: TGTGCCAGCTCACCTCGGGACCGTCCGGGGGACGAGCAGTACTTC.